This T cell receptor beta chain came from a study of radiotherapy plus CTLA-4 blockade in lung cancer. TCRdb keeps only in-frame clones here, not all; method: immunoSEQ multiplex PCR. The sample includes 40,000 to 45,000 clones, 60% to 80% seen only once; the top ten take approximately 2.5%. Germline V CDR1 and CDR2: SGHTA, FQGNSA. This CDR3 region has 13 residues. Between the trimmed V and J ends, which lost 5 bases and 2 bases, there was a span of 9 bases. This specimen consisted of peripheral blood, obtained from a patient treated with radiotherapy plus ipilimumab. This sequence originates from a human donor with non-small cell lung cancer whose response to radiotherapy plus ipilimumab could not be evaluated. V gene TRBV7-2 combines with J gene TRBJ1-2; D perhaps matches TRBD1 (5 bases). The CDR3 DNA is TGTGCCAGCAGCACGCGACAGAACTATGGCTACACCTTC. This sequence encodes CASSTRQNYGYTF.